Below are 2 T cell receptor beta chains sequenced from a single sample in a study of blood T cell repertoires in COVID-19. Assay: immunoSEQ multiplex PCR; the TCRdb copy retains only in-frame clones and omits some. The data show 50,000 to 70,000 clones, around 90% seen once. The sequencing input was peripheral blood. Source of these receptors: a man in his sixties with acute or convalescent COVID-19.

The chain couples TRBV5-6 to TRBJ2-3; 8 nucleotides agree with TRBD2. This CDR3 has 18 amino acids. The germline V gene has CDR1 SGHDT and CDR2 YYEEEE. The J segment lost 8 bases and the V segment lost 0 bases, leaving 17 bases of the junction unmatched. Here the CDR3 reads CASSLAGTGGSQGGTQYF. DNA of the CDR3: TGTGCCAGCAGCTTGGCCGGGACGGGAGGGTCCCAAGGGGGTACGCAGTATTTT.

The chain combines TRBV5-8 with TRBJ1-5, with D perhaps matching TRBD1 (5 bases). V was shortened by 1 base and J by 6 bases, with 14 bases between the two germline ends. The CDR3 has 15 amino acids. Germline V gene sequence: CDR1 SGHTS, CDR2 YDEGEE. The CDR3 loop is CASSLMQGVGQPQHF. In DNA, the CDR3 is TGTGCCAGCAGCTTGATGCAGGGTGTGGGTCAGCCCCAGCATTTT.